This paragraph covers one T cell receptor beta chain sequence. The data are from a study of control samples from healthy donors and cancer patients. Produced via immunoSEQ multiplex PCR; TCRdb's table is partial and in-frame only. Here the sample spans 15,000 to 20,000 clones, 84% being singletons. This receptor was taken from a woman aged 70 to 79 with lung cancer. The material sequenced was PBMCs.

This chain's CDR3 is CASSPLSSDEQFF. In nucleotides, the CDR3 is TGTGCCAGCAGCCCTCTGAGTAGCGATGAGCAGTTCTTC. This chain connects TRBV7-2 to TRBJ2-1; perhaps TRBD2 as D (5 bases). The CDR3 spans 13 residues. CDR1 SGHTA and CDR2 FQGNSA come from the germline V gene. V lost 5 bases and J lost 8, with 13 bases in between.